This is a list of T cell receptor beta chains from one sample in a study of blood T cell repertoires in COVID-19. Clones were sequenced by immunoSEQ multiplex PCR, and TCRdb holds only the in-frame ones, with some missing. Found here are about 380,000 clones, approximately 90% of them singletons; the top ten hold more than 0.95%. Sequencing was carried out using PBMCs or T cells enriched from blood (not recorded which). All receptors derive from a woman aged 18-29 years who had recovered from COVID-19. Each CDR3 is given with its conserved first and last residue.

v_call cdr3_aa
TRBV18 CASSPADRGDGYTF
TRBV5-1 CASSSDRGVETQYF
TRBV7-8 CASSFRQGHPYEQYF
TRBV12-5 CASGPSGVSDEQYF
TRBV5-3 CARSRDYGYTF
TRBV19 CASSAGRGSYEQYF
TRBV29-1 CSVEGTSGGTYEQYF
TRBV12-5 CASGLGQGAGYGYTF
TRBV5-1 CASSLWGRGQPQHF
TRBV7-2 CASSSGQGNNQPQHF
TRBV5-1 CASSLSLRGNEKLFF
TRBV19 CASSMGQVANQPQHF
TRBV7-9 CASSWTGAGRNTIYF
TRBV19 CASSTDRGTNEKLFF